The 28 T cell receptor beta chains presented below share a single source sample, sequenced in a study of T cells in Graves' hyperthyroidism and ophthalmopathy. TCR beta CDR3 regions were amplified from RNA transcripts. With the HTBI primer set, the TCR CDR3 went through a first round of RT-PCR. TCRdb reanalysed the multiplex PCR reads using MiXCR and keeps one entry per CDR3 protein. This table holds under 300,000 distinct CDR3 sequences, around 25% found once. Material: blood. Receptors were obtained from a middle-aged man with Graves' hyperthyroidism that later progressed to Graves' ophthalmopathy.

The rearrangement joins TRBV15 to TRBJ2-7; D not certain. Germline assignment: CDR1 LNHNV and CDR2 YYDKDF (reference sequence). V was pared by 8 bases and J by 2 bases, with 10 bases between. The CDR3 totals 12 residues. This chain's CDR3 is CATPTPPYEQYF. In DNA, the CDR3 is TGTGCCACCCCTACCCCTCCCTACGAGCAGTACTTC.

This clonotype was counted ten times or more. The J gene is TRBJ2-7, the V gene TRBV12-3 or TRBV12-4, with D perhaps TRBD2 (5 bases). This CDR3 spans 17 amino acids. V gave up 5 bases and J gave up 0 bases, with 20 bases separating them. CDR3 loop: CASSLSWEAASSYEQYF. For the CDR3, the DNA is TGTGCCAGCAGTCTTAGTTGGGAAGCGGCAAGCTCCTACGAGCAGTACTTC.

This clonotype was observed many times. This chain connects TRBV7-9 to TRBJ2-7, with no clear D. The V gene's germline CDR1 is SEHNR and CDR2 FQNEAQ (reference sequence). The CDR3 is 12 amino acids. With 5 bases removed from V and 0 bases from J, the gap between germline ends came to 5 bases. Here the CDR3 reads CASSPSSYEQYF. CDR3 in DNA: TGTGCCAGCAGCCCAAGCTCCTACGAGCAGTACTTC.

This clonotype showed up many times. The chain employs TRBV5-1 and TRBJ2-2; tentative D call: TRBD2 (6 bases). Trimming left V 4 bases short and J 4 bases short, with 17 bases between. The CDR3 has 16 residues. Germline CDR1 SGHRS, CDR2 YFSETQ. The CDR3 here is CASSPGSGRSTGELFF. CDR3 DNA sequence: TGCGCCAGCAGCCCGGGCTCGGGGAGGTCCACCGGGGAGCTGTTTTTT.

V usage is TRBV12-3 or TRBV12-4 and J usage is TRBJ2-5; TRBD2 aligns across 15 bases. V trimming: 5 bases; J trimming: 4 bases; junction bases outside the gene matches: 11. The CDR3 is 18 amino acids. CDR3 nucleotides: TGTGCCAGCAGTCCCGGACTAGCGGGAGGGCATGGTAGAGAGACCCAGTACTTC. It translates to CASSPGLAGGHGRETQYF.

This clonotype was counted at least ten times. The chain has TRBV29-1 and TRBJ2-5, with 8 bases matching TRBD1. Unmatched junction bases numbered 7, after V lost 3 bases and J lost 1 base. Germline CDR1 reads SQVTM; CDR2 reads ANQGSEA. This CDR3 region has 15 residues. Here the CDR3 reads CSVDTGTGPQETQYF. CDR3 sequence (DNA): TGCAGCGTTGACACCGGGACAGGTCCCCAAGAGACCCAGTACTTC.

This chain joins TRBV6-5 and TRBJ1-1; no definite D call. Germline assignment: CDR1 MNHEY and CDR2 SVGAGI. The CDR3 is 15 amino acids. Between the trimmed V and J ends, which lost 4 bases and 3 bases, there was a span of 15 bases. The DNA of the CDR3 is TGTGCCAGCAGTTTAAATTCTAAGCGGGACACTGAAGCTTTCTTT. This codes for CASSLNSKRDTEAFF.

This clonotype was counted many times. The CDR3 reads CASSQGASSNYGYTF. DNA of the CDR3: TGTGCCAGCAGCCAAGGGGCCAGCTCCAACTATGGCTACACCTTC. The genes are TRBV3-1 and TRBJ1-2; D unclear. In germline, CDR1 is LGHDT, CDR2 YNNKEL (reference sequence). The V end lost 1 base, the J end lost 2 bases, and 11 bases lay between the germline ends. This CDR3 comprises 15 residues.

This clonotype was seen ten or more times. The chain employs TRBV12-3 or TRBV12-4 and TRBJ2-2; no reliable D call. The CDR3 covers 14 residues. V dropped 4 bases and J dropped 3 bases, with 9 bases sitting between them. CDR3 amino acids: CASSSTDYTGELFF. For the CDR3, the DNA is TGTGCCAGCAGTTCCACCGACTACACCGGGGAGCTGTTTTTT.

There are a few counts of this clonotype. J is TRBJ2-5 and V is TRBV6-2 or TRBV6-3, with TRBD2 matching 12 bases. The CDR3 covers 19 residues. Looked up from germline, CDR1 is MNHEY and CDR2 is SVGEGT. V gave up 0 bases and J gave up 5 bases; unmatched junction bases: 13. CDR3: CASSYSMASGRGGSETQYF. In DNA form, the CDR3 reads TGTGCCAGCAGTTACTCGATGGCTAGCGGGAGGGGCGGATCGGAGACCCAGTACTTC.

The chain employs TRBV20-1 and TRBJ2-4; no reliable D call. Trimming removed 5 bases from V and 0 bases from J, with 17 bases in between. Looked up from germline, CDR1 is DFQATT and CDR2 is SNEGSKA (reference sequence). The CDR3 loop spans 16 amino acids. CDR3 protein: CSAGRIGGIAKNIQYF. The CDR3 region has the DNA TGCAGTGCTGGGCGAATTGGCGGAATAGCCAAAAACATTCAGTACTTC.

This clonotype was counted ten times or more. CDR3 in amino acids: CASSYREGRYEQYF. In nucleotides, the CDR3 is TGTGCCAGCAGTTACCGGGAGGGTAGGTACGAGCAGTACTTC. This chain links TRBV6-5 with TRBJ2-7, with 8 bases matching TRBD2. Germline V CDR1 and CDR2: MNHEY, SVGAGI. CDR3 size: 14 residues. J was trimmed by 4 bases and V by 2 bases; bases with no gene match: 4.

This clonotype was observed many times. The J gene is TRBJ1-3, the V gene TRBV12-3 or TRBV12-4, with D unresolved. The CDR3 covers 14 residues. V gave up 6 bases and J gave up 2 bases, with 11 bases separating them. CDR3 residues: CASRPGGTGNTIYF. In DNA form, the CDR3 reads TGTGCCAGCAGACCGGGAGGTACTGGAAACACCATATATTTT.

This clonotype appeared many times. The chain couples TRBV29-1 to TRBJ1-1, with 7 bases lining up with TRBD1. Germline CDR1 and CDR2: SQVTM and ANQGSEA. Trimming cost V 7 bases and J 8 bases; bases outside gene matches: 13. The CDR3 runs 13 residues. This chain's CDR3 is CSAGDSLAGEAFF. The CDR3 nucleotides read TGCAGCGCCGGGGACAGCCTCGCGGGAGAAGCTTTCTTT. Based on the CDR3 plus reference TRBV29-1 and TRBJ1-1, the full variable domain is SAVISQKPSRDICQRGTSLTIQCQVDSQVTMMFWYRQQPGQSLTLIATANQGSEATYESGFVIDKFPISRPNLTFSTLTVSNMSPEDSSIYLCSAGDSLAGEAFFGQGTRLTVV.

This clonotype was recorded many times. The rearrangement links TRBV5-1 to TRBJ1-1; 9 bases match TRBD1. The CDR3 contains 16 residues. Trimming at V came to 4 bases and at J to 0 bases, leaving 7 bases not matched to a gene. In germline, CDR1 is SGHRS, CDR2 YFSETQ. The CDR3 is CASSLPGTGLNTEAFF. The CDR3 DNA reads as TGCGCCAGCAGCCTTCCCGGGACAGGGCTGAACACTGAAGCTTTCTTT.

This clonotype was counted at least ten times. J is TRBJ1-5 and V is TRBV7-8; TRBD1 is a possible D gene (5 bases). The ends were cut back, 5 bases at V and 6 bases at J, with 17 bases in the middle. In germline, CDR1 is SGHVS, CDR2 FQNEAQ. The CDR3 has 15 amino acids. CDR3 sequence (DNA): TGTGCCAGCAGCACTGGGACCGGCGTCAGTCAGCCCCAGCATTTT. Translating gives CASSTGTGVSQPQHF.

The CDR3 loop reads CASSSSLALYEQYF. As DNA, the CDR3 is TGTGCCAGCAGTTCGTCACTAGCGCTCTACGAGCAGTACTTC. V is TRBV6-5 and J is TRBJ2-7, with 7 nucleotides matching TRBD2. V was pared by 4 bases and J by 3 bases, with 6 bases of the junction left unmatched. The CDR3 extends over 14 amino acids. Per germline, CDR1 MNHEY and CDR2 SVGAGI.

This clonotype was counted at least ten times. The CDR3 loop reads CSARQDGEQYF. The CDR3 coding sequence is TGCAGTGCTAGGCAAGACGGAGAGCAGTACTTC. V and J are TRBV20-1 and TRBJ2-7; no definite D call. The germline CDR1 and CDR2 sequences are DFQATT and SNEGSKA (reference sequence). The CDR3 runs 11 residues. V was shortened by 3 bases and J by 7 bases, with 10 bases between the two germline ends.

This clonotype was observed at least ten times. The V call is TRBV28, the J call TRBJ2-4; TRBD1 is a possible D gene (6 bases). There are 13 residues in the CDR3. V was clipped by 1 base and J by 12 bases, with 13 bases between them. Germline values: CDR1 MDHEN, CDR2 SYDVKM. CDR3 sequence (DNA): TGTGCCAGCAGTTTATACGGACAGTGGAATCAGTACTTC. Encoded protein: CASSLYGQWNQYF.

This clonotype was recorded at least ten times. The chain uses TRBV7-6 and TRBJ2-5; tentatively, D is TRBD2 (6 bases). The V gene lost 1 base and the J gene lost 3 bases, with 9 bases spanning the gap. This CDR3 is built from 14 residues. Germline values: CDR1 SGHVS, CDR2 FNYEAQ. The CDR3 region has the DNA TGTGCCAGCAGCTTAGACGGGGGAAAAGAGACCCAGTACTTC. Protein sequence: CASSLDGGKETQYF.

This clonotype was observed at least ten times. The chain combines TRBV5-1 with TRBJ2-6; 9 positions agree with TRBD1. The CDR3 totals 18 residues. Germline CDR1 and CDR2: SGHRS and YFSETQ. The V and J ends lost 9 bases and 0 bases, in that order; junction bases with no gene match: 13. The CDR3 sequence: CATTPVGTGSSGANVLTF. CDR3 coding DNA: TGCGCCACCACACCCGTGGGGACAGGGAGCTCTGGGGCCAACGTCCTGACTTTC.

The CDR3 DNA reads as TGTGCCAGCAGCTCCTCAGGTTACACTGAAGCTTTCTTT. Protein sequence: CASSSSGYTEAFF. The chain has TRBV6-5 and TRBJ1-1; D unclear. Germline CDR1 reads MNHEY; CDR2 reads SVGAGI. This CDR3 comprises 13 residues. Trimming took off 6 bases at V and 3 bases at J, with 11 bases between the two ends.

V is TRBV5-5 and J is TRBJ2-5; D is uncertain. Trimming took 4 bases from V and 1 from J, leaving 11 bases between them. The CDR3 is made up of 14 amino acids. Germline lookup yields CDR1 SGHKS and CDR2 YYEKEE (reference sequence). CDR3 protein: CASSPSDVQETQYF. The CDR3 nucleotides are TGTGCCAGCAGCCCGTCGGACGTCCAAGAGACCCAGTACTTC.

The sample holds many counts of this clonotype. The chain employs TRBV6-2 or TRBV6-3 and TRBJ2-7, with TRBD2 matching over 8 bases. Germline V lookup: CDR1 MNHEY, CDR2 SVGEGT. This CDR3 has 13 amino acids. Unmatched junction bases numbered 4, after V lost 2 bases and J lost 7 bases. CDR3 in amino acids: CASSYGGRFEQYF. In DNA form, the CDR3 reads TGTGCCAGCAGTTACGGCGGGAGGTTTGAGCAGTACTTC.

This chain links TRBV28 with TRBJ2-7; weak D call: TRBD2 (6 bases). The germline gives CDR1 MDHEN, CDR2 SYDVKM. V lost 2 bases and J 2 bases, leaving 16 bases between the germline ends. The CDR3 loop spans 16 amino acids. For the CDR3, the DNA is TGTGCCAGCAGTTTAAACAGTTTCCGGGAGCCCTACGAGCAGTACTTC. Translating gives CASSLNSFREPYEQYF.

This clonotype was counted many times. V gene TRBV19 combines with J gene TRBJ1-5; 10 nucleotides line up with TRBD1. V trimming: 5 bases; J trimming: 5 bases; junction bases outside the gene matches: 3. Germline V gives CDR1 LNHDA, CDR2 SQIVND (reference sequence). CDR3 length equals 14 residues. The CDR3 spells CASSAGTGDQPQHF. CDR3 sequence (DNA): TGTGCCAGTAGTGCCGGGACAGGGGATCAGCCCCAGCATTTT.

The chain carries TRBV6-5 and TRBJ1-2, with unresolved D. The CDR3 covers 14 residues. Germline V gives CDR1 MNHEY, CDR2 SVGAGI. V was clipped by 2 bases and J by 2 bases, with 9 bases between them. The CDR3 here is CASSYGRENYGYTF. Written as DNA, the CDR3 is TGTGCCAGCAGTTACGGGAGAGAGAACTATGGCTACACCTTC.

The chain employs TRBV6-1 and TRBJ2-5; D may be TRBD2 (8 bases). V lost 6 bases, J lost 4 bases, and 15 bases lay in between. CDR1 and CDR2 from the germline V gene are MNHNS and SASEGT. There are 14 residues in the CDR3. This CDR3 reads CASRSGGGIETQYF. CDR3 nucleotides: TGTGCCAGCAGGTCGGGAGGGGGCATAGAGACCCAGTACTTC.